Given below is one T cell receptor (beta chain) in context. This clonotype is categorized as medium-sized (0.01 to 0.1%). No antigen is known for it. No base-level quality is on record; no much larger clone is a single base apart. Sequencing was carried out with an Illumina MiSeq. Through fastp at Q25 and MiXCR, TCRdb rebuilt clones from the public reads, retaining in-frame beta chains. Every CDR3 protein is listed once, alongside the most common genes and DNA of its rows. For this sample there are several thousand distinct CDR3 sequences; 9.8% appear just once. The ten largest clones take up about 6.5% of the sample. The data were taken from a study. V is cut by 1 base and J by 2 bases, and the space between the germline ends is 13 bases. CDR1 and CDR2 are drawn from the germline V gene: SGHDT, YYEEEE. The CDR3 starts with the cysteine, ends with the phenylalanine, and has 16 residues. Only CDR3 DNA remains: 48 bases, in frame from the first base.

This clonotype originated in a human donor with rheumatoid arthritis. The chain is encoded by TRBV5-6 joined to TRBJ1-5, and possibly TRBD1, on 6 matching bases. The sample was CD4+ T cells from synovial fluid. In nucleotides, the sequence is TGTGCCAGCAGCTTGCTACAGGGAGGAGGCAATCAGCCCCAGCATTTT. Its protein is CASSLLQGGGNQPQHF.